One and the same sample provided the 18 T cell receptor beta chains below, sequenced in a study of cytomegalovirus exposure and HLA in healthy donors. Assay used: immunoSEQ multiplex PCR; TCRdb lists only in-frame clones, some missing. The repertoire holds about 98,000 clones, about 88% seen once, with 5.5% to 7% in the top ten. Material for sequencing was PBMCs. These receptors came from a man between 18 and 35 years old in good health and CMV-seropositive.

J is TRBJ2-7 and V is TRBV4-2; 8 bases fit TRBD1. The CDR3 length is 17 residues. The germline CDR1 and CDR2 sequences are LGHNA and YNFKEQ. J lost 4 bases, V lost 1 base, and 12 bases had no gene match. CDR3 sequence reads: CASSQVPGGQGRYEQYF. CDR3 sequence (DNA): TGTGCCAGCAGCCAAGTGCCCGGTGGACAGGGTAGGTACGAGCAGTACTTC.

The chain has TRBV18 and TRBJ2-4; D unclear. CDR1 and CDR2 (germline): KGHSH, LQKENI. The V gene lost 3 bases and the J gene lost 7 bases, with 7 bases spanning the gap. The CDR3 consists of 12 residues. The CDR3, as DNA: TGTGCCAGCTCACCTGGTCAGAACATTCAGTACTTC. This encodes CASSPGQNIQYF. Combining the CDR3 with reference TRBV18 and TRBJ2-4 gives the whole variable domain NAGVMQNPRHLVRRRGQEARLRCSPMKGHSHVYWYRQLPEEGLKFMVYLQKENIIDESGMPKERFSAEFPKEGPSILRIQQVVRGDSAAYFCASSPGQNIQYFGAGTRLSVL.

The chain couples TRBV10-1 to TRBJ2-5, with 8 positions matching TRBD1. CDR1 WNHNN and CDR2 SYGVQD come from the germline V gene (reference sequence). This CDR3 is 14 amino acids long. After removal of 10 bases from V and 4 bases from J, the junction contained 11 bases not matched to a gene. CDR3 sequence reads: CATSMGQVVETQYF. Here the CDR3 DNA reads TGCGCCACCTCGATGGGACAGGTGGTAGAGACCCAGTACTTC.

The CDR3 region is CASREEDGNYGYTF. DNA of the CDR3: TGTGCCAGCAGAGAGGAGGATGGAAACTATGGCTACACCTTC. The rearrangement uses TRBV27 and TRBJ1-2; D is unclear. From germline, CDR1 is MNHEY and CDR2 SMNVEV (reference sequence). The CDR3 has 14 amino acids. V was cut by 6 bases and J by 2 bases, with 13 bases left in between.

The chain is built from TRBV11-3 and TRBJ1-1; 7 positions match TRBD1. The V segment lost 5 bases and the J segment 5 bases; nucleotides outside the gene matches: 11. Germline V gene data show CDR1 as SGHNT and CDR2 as YENEEA. The CDR3 runs 15 residues. The CDR3 region is CASSPLTGASTEAFF. CDR3 bases: TGTGCCAGCAGCCCTTTAACAGGGGCTAGTACTGAAGCTTTCTTT. Combining the CDR3 with reference TRBV11-3 and TRBJ1-1 gives the whole variable domain EAGVVQSPRYKIIEKKQPVAFWCNPISGHNTLYWYLQNLGQGPELLIRYENEEAVDDSQLPKDRFSAERLKGVDSTLKIQPAELGDSAVYLCASSPLTGASTEAFFGQGTRLTVV.

The chain combines TRBV10-2 with TRBJ1-5; 10 nucleotides agree with TRBD1. The trim removed 0 bases at V and 6 bases at J, leaving 11 bases unmatched. In germline, CDR1 is WSHSY, CDR2 SAAADI. The CDR3 extends over 18 amino acids. CDR3 in DNA: TGCGCCAGCAGTGAGTCGAGAGACAGGGGGCATAAGATTCAGCCCCAGCATTTT. Translated, it gives CASSESRDRGHKIQPQHF.

The chain has TRBV4-1 and TRBJ1-1; D is undetermined. The CDR3 has 12 residues. Germline lookup yields CDR1 MGHRA and CDR2 YSYEKL. V was shortened by 4 bases and J by 7 bases, with 10 bases between the two germline ends. The CDR3 reads CASSRTRGEAFF. DNA for the CDR3: TGCGCCAGCAGCCGGACCCGGGGTGAAGCTTTCTTT.

This rearrangement joins TRBV7-8 to TRBJ1-4; no reliable D call. V lost 6 bases to trimming and J lost 5 bases, with 16 bases between them. The CDR3 is 15 amino acids. Per germline, CDR1 SGHVS and CDR2 FQNEAQ. In DNA form, the CDR3 reads TGTGCCAGCAGACTTAGTAATGCCGTAAATGAAAAACTGTTTTTT. The encoded protein is CASRLSNAVNEKLFF. The variable domain in full, completed from reference TRBV7-8 and TRBJ1-4, reads GAGVSQSPRYKVAKRGQDVALRCDPISGHVSLFWYQQALGQGPEFLTYFQNEAQLDKSGLPSDRFFAERPEGSVSTLKIQRTQQEDSAVYLCASRLSNAVNEKLFFGSGTQLSVL.

The V gene is TRBV19, the J gene TRBJ1-2; D may be TRBD1 (5 bases). The CDR3 totals 13 residues. The ends were cut back, 2 bases at V and 7 bases at J, with 11 bases in the middle. Germline V gives CDR1 LNHDA, CDR2 SQIVND (reference sequence). The DNA of the CDR3 is TGTGCCAGTAGTATAAGGGACTCGGCTGGCTACACCTTC. This translates into CASSIRDSAGYTF.

This chain uses TRBV7-9 with TRBJ2-1, with D perhaps TRBD2 (6 bases). The CDR3 is 16 residues long. Germline CDR1 reads SEHNR; CDR2 reads FQNEAQ (reference sequence). Trimming cost V 5 bases and J 7 bases, with 21 bases left between them. CDR3 region: CASSLDIAVIENEQFF. The DNA of the CDR3 is TGTGCCAGCAGCCTTGATATAGCGGTCATAGAGAATGAGCAGTTCTTC.

The CDR3 sequence: CASSYGMAKNIQYF. The CDR3 DNA reads as TGTGCCAGCAGCTACGGGATGGCCAAAAACATTCAGTACTTC. The chain uses TRBV13 and TRBJ2-4; tentatively, D is TRBD2 (5 bases). This CDR3 spans 14 amino acids. V was clipped by 4 bases and J by 1 base, with 8 bases between them. From germline, CDR1 is PRHDT and CDR2 FYEKMQ (reference sequence). Full variable domain (missing parts from reference TRBV13 and TRBJ2-4): AAGVIQSPRHLIKEKRETATLKCYPIPRHDTVYWYQQGPGQDPQFLISFYEKMQSDKGSIPDRFSAQQFSDYHSELNMSSLELGDSALYFCASSYGMAKNIQYFGAGTRLSVL.

The rearrangement joins TRBV5-1 to TRBJ2-2; tentative D call: TRBD2 (5 bases). Germline V gives CDR1 SGHRS, CDR2 YFSETQ. The CDR3 is 15 amino acids. The V end was cut by 0 bases, the J end by 6 bases, with 12 bases between. The CDR3 DNA follows: TGCGCCAGCAGCTTGGTCGGGGAGAGATCCGGGGAGCTGTTTTTT. Protein sequence: CASSLVGERSGELFF.

This chain links TRBV11-1 with TRBJ2-1; TRBD1 aligns across 7 bases. Germline V gene lookup returns CDR1 SGHAT and CDR2 FQDESV (reference sequence). V trimming: 1 base; J trimming: 7 bases; junction bases outside the gene matches: 10. The CDR3 totals 16 residues. The CDR3 region is CASSLDLTGLGNEQFF. CDR3 nucleotides: TGTGCCAGCAGCTTAGATTTGACAGGGTTAGGGAATGAGCAGTTCTTC.

The J gene is TRBJ2-7, the V gene TRBV5-4; 12 positions match TRBD2. This CDR3 comprises 17 residues. The trim removed 3 bases at V and 0 bases at J, leaving 7 bases unmatched. Germline loops: CDR1 SGHNT, CDR2 YYREEE (reference sequence). Here the CDR3 DNA reads TGTGCCAGCAGCTCAGGACTAGCGGGATCTATCTCCTACGAGCAGTACTTC. As protein: CASSSGLAGSISYEQYF.

This chain uses TRBV15 with TRBJ2-7; possible D gene TRBD2, 6 bases. From germline, CDR1 is LNHNV and CDR2 YYDKDF (reference sequence). This CDR3 spans 15 amino acids. Trimming took 0 bases from V and 3 from J, leaving 12 bases between them. The CDR3 coding sequence is TGTGCCACCAGCAGAGATATGACGGGGGACTACGAGCAGTACTTC. It translates to CATSRDMTGDYEQYF.

This chain connects TRBV7-8 to TRBJ1-2; 10 bases line up with TRBD1. The length of the CDR3 is 14 residues. Germline V gene sequence: CDR1 SGHVS, CDR2 FQNEAQ. Losses at the gene ends were 1 base for V and 8 bases for J; bases not matched to a gene: 4. CDR3 region: CASSLGQGASGYTF. The DNA for the CDR3 is TGTGCCAGCAGCTTAGGACAGGGGGCGTCGGGCTACACCTTC.

The table lists this clone with a count of one. The rearrangement uses TRBV29-1 and TRBJ2-7, with a weak D call TRBD2 (7 bases). The CDR3 is 15 amino acids. Germline values: CDR1 SQVTM, CDR2 ANQGSEA. V gave up 6 bases and J gave up 1 base, with 19 bases separating them. CDR3 coding DNA: TGCAGCGTACGGGGGGACATCCAGGGTTCCTACGAGCAGTACTTC. Translated: CSVRGDIQGSYEQYF.

This chain connects TRBV6-5 to TRBJ1-1; 8 nucleotides agree with TRBD1. Germline CDR1 is MNHEY and CDR2 is SVGAGI. The CDR3 spans 13 residues. J was trimmed by 4 bases and V by 2 bases; bases with no gene match: 0. CDR3 protein: CASSYGQGTEAFF. In nucleotides, the CDR3 is TGTGCCAGCAGTTACGGACAGGGCACTGAAGCTTTCTTT.